What follows are 29 T cell receptor beta chains derived from one specimen sequenced in a study of cytomegalovirus exposure and HLA in healthy donors. The PCR was carried out with 60 Vbeta primers and 13 Jbeta primers. The protocol was immunoSEQ multiplex PCR, while the TCRdb copy is restricted to in-frame clones and leaves out a portion. The sample lists 160,000 or so clones, around four fifths seen once, with 9.5% to 10% in the top ten. The sequencing input was PBMCs. All receptors derive from a man between 18 and 29 years old in good health and CMV-seropositive.

This clone was found a few times. Other DNA sequences from this sample encode an identical CDR3 as well. V is TRBV11-2 and J is TRBJ1-1; D remains unclear. Trimming removed 0 bases at V and 2 bases at J, with 4 bases between. Germline V gene data show CDR1 as SGHAT and CDR2 as FQNNGV. CDR3 length: 13 residues. The CDR3 spells CASSLDRNTEAFF. As DNA, the CDR3 is TGTGCCAGCAGCTTAGACAGAAACACTGAAGCTTTCTTT.

This clone was found a few times. The chain couples TRBV7-3 to TRBJ2-3; a weak D match, TRBD1 (5 bases). The CDR3 is made up of 15 amino acids. Trimming pared 1 base from V and 4 bases from J, leaving 12 bases between. The germline CDR1 and CDR2 sequences are SGHTA and FQGTGA. CDR3 coding DNA: TGTGCCAGCAGCTTAAGCCCAGGGCGGTCAGATACGCAGTATTTT. The encoded protein is CASSLSPGRSDTQYF.

The V and J genes are TRBV15 and TRBJ2-1, with a possible D match to TRBD2 (6 bases). V lost 2 bases to trimming and J lost 0 bases, with 14 bases between them. Germline-derived CDR1 and CDR2 are LNHNV and YYDKDF (reference sequence). CDR3 size: 17 residues. The CDR3 DNA reads as TGTGCCACCAGCAGATCCCGGGACTTAAGCTCCTACAATGAGCAGTTCTTC. As protein: CATSRSRDLSSYNEQFF.

V gene TRBV27 combines with J gene TRBJ2-1, with D maybe TRBD2 (6 bases). V lost 5 bases, J lost 7 bases, and 15 bases lay in between. This CDR3 comprises 14 residues. Germline CDR1 is MNHEY and CDR2 is SMNVEV (reference sequence). CDR3 nucleotides: TGTGCCAGCAGTCCGAACCAGGACTATAATGAGCAGTTCTTC. Its protein is CASSPNQDYNEQFF.

This clone turned up a few times. The chain carries TRBV6-5 and TRBJ2-6; a weak D match, TRBD1 (6 bases). CDR1 MNHEY and CDR2 SVGAGI come from the germline V gene. The CDR3 extends over 14 amino acids. V was shortened by 9 bases and J by 2 bases, with 11 bases between the two germline ends. CDR3 amino acids: CARPWGPGANVLTF. DNA of the CDR3: TGTGCCAGGCCGTGGGGGCCTGGGGCCAACGTCCTGACTTTC.

The table lists this clone with a count of one. The chain joins TRBV18 to TRBJ2-7; D may be TRBD1 (6 bases). CDR1 is KGHSH and CDR2 is LQKENI in the germline V gene. The V gene lost 1 base and the J gene lost 6 bases, with 13 bases spanning the gap. The CDR3 spans 14 residues. CDR3 protein: CASSPRVRGTEQYF. For the CDR3, the DNA is TGTGCCAGCTCACCACGGGTCAGGGGTACCGAGCAGTACTTC.

This sequence joins TRBV5-1 and TRBJ2-1, with a tentative D call TRBD2 (5 bases). Germline V gene sequence: CDR1 SGHRS, CDR2 YFSETQ. The ends were cut back, 3 bases at V and 5 bases at J, with 18 bases in the middle. CDR3 size: 16 residues. As DNA, the CDR3 is TGCGCCAGCAGCTCCTTTACTCGTGGAGGAGACAATGAGCAGTTCTTC. Translated: CASSSFTRGGDNEQFF. Full variable domain (missing parts from reference TRBV5-1 and TRBJ2-1): KAGVTQTPRYLIKTRGQQVTLSCSPISGHRSVSWYQQTPGQGLQFLFEYFSETQRNKGNFPGRFSGRQFSNSRSEMNVSTLELGDSALYLCASSSFTRGGDNEQFFGPGTRLTVL.

The genes are TRBV11-1 and TRBJ2-5; TRBD2 matches at 8 bases. Germline CDR1 SGHAT, CDR2 FQDESV (reference sequence). The CDR3 extends over 18 amino acids. The J segment lost 2 bases and the V segment lost 1 base, leaving 12 bases of the junction unmatched. The CDR3 spells CASSLGEAGGGIQETQYF. DNA for the CDR3: TGTGCCAGCAGCTTAGGAGAGGCGGGGGGCGGAATTCAAGAGACCCAGTACTTC.

This sequence joins TRBV12-5 and TRBJ1-1, with D possibly TRBD1 on 5 matching bases. Trimming took 3 bases from V and 5 from J, leaving 10 bases between them. There are 13 residues in the CDR3. The V gene's germline CDR1 is LGHNT and CDR2 FRNRAP. Here the CDR3 DNA reads TGTGCTAGTGGTTTAGTGGGGGGTACTGAAGCTTTCTTT. Residues: CASGLVGGTEAFF.

This clone was picked up a small number of times. V usage is TRBV5-4 and J usage is TRBJ1-1; TRBD1 might be the D (6 bases). The CDR3 sequence is 11 residues long. Per germline, CDR1 SGHNT and CDR2 YYREEE (reference sequence). Trimming took off 0 bases at V and 12 bases at J, with 9 bases between the two ends. CDR3 nucleotide sequence: TGTGCCAGCAGCTTGGGAGGGACACCTTTCTTT. Translating gives CASSLGGTPFF.

The V and J genes are TRBV25-1 and TRBJ1-2, with 12 nucleotides matching TRBD1. Germline V lookup: CDR1 MGHDK, CDR2 SYGVNS. The CDR3 extends over 16 amino acids. Trimming cost V 4 bases and J 4 bases; bases outside gene matches: 7. The CDR3 DNA sequence: TGTGCCAGCAGTGCGACGGGACAGGGGGCTAGCTATGGCTACACCTTC. As protein: CASSATGQGASYGYTF.

The J gene is TRBJ2-7, the V gene TRBV18, with D tentatively TRBD1 (6 bases). Trimming took off 3 bases at V and 3 bases at J, with 9 bases between the two ends. The CDR3 length is 13 residues. Germline CDR1 reads KGHSH; CDR2 reads LQKENI. CDR3 nucleotide sequence: TGTGCCAGCTCACCGGGACATATCTACGAGCAGTACTTC. Translated, it gives CASSPGHIYEQYF.

This clone was recorded a few times. This chain connects TRBV14 to TRBJ2-1, with 7 bases aligning to TRBD2. The CDR3 spans 15 residues. The V segment lost 4 bases and the J segment 3 bases; nucleotides outside the gene matches: 6. The germline V gene encodes CDR1 SGHDN and CDR2 FVKESK. CDR3 DNA: TGTGCCAGCAGCCCGGGGAGGGGATACTACAATGAGCAGTTCTTC. It specifies CASSPGRGYYNEQFF.

The CDR3 nucleotides are TGCAGCGCACAGGGGGTGAACACTGAAGCTTTCTTT. This encodes CSAQGVNTEAFF. The V call is TRBV29-1, the J call TRBJ1-1; 8 positions agree with TRBD1. Germline trimming cut 7 bases from V and 0 bases from J; bases unmatched to any gene: 1. CDR1 and CDR2 from the germline V gene are SQVTM and ANQGSEA. This CDR3 has 12 residues. The full variable domain, its missing parts supplied by reference TRBV29-1 and TRBJ1-1, is SAVISQKPSRDICQRGTSLTIQCQVDSQVTMMFWYRQQPGQSLTLIATANQGSEATYESGFVIDKFPISRPNLTFSTLTVSNMSPEDSSIYLCSAQGVNTEAFFGQGTRLTVV.

This chain joins TRBV4-1 and TRBJ2-5; 7 bases are a match to TRBD1. Germline CDR1 is MGHRA and CDR2 is YSYEKL. Germline trimming cut 2 bases from V and 1 base from J; bases unmatched to any gene: 1. This CDR3 comprises 14 residues. Written as DNA, the CDR3 is TGCGCCAGCAGCCAACGGGACAGCCAAGAGACCCAGTACTTC. Amino acids: CASSQRDSQETQYF.

This clone was detected only a few times. CDR3 in DNA: TGTGCCAGCAATGGACAGGGGAATGAGCAGTTCTTC. Translation: CASNGQGNEQFF. The chain combines TRBV25-1 with TRBJ2-1; 9 bases match TRBD1. The CDR3 consists of 12 residues. The germline V gene has CDR1 MGHDK and CDR2 SYGVNS. The J segment lost 7 bases and the V segment lost 7 bases, leaving 2 bases of the junction unmatched.

This clone was found once. This chain links TRBV28 with TRBJ1-3, with D maybe TRBD1 (6 bases). This CDR3 has 17 residues. The V end was cut by 1 base, the J end by 4 bases, with 17 bases between. CDR1 and CDR2 (germline): MDHEN, SYDVKM. The CDR3 loop is CASSLSLLGARGNTIYF. CDR3 nucleotide sequence: TGTGCCAGCAGTTTATCGCTTTTGGGGGCGCGGGGAAACACCATATATTTT.

This clone has more than one count but fewer than ten. This chain joins TRBV6-5 and TRBJ2-4, with a weak D call TRBD1 (6 bases). Looked up from germline, CDR1 is MNHEY and CDR2 is SVGAGI. Trimming removed 6 bases from V and 9 bases from J, with 15 bases in between. The CDR3 is made up of 13 amino acids. The CDR3 DNA reads as TGTGCCAGCAGCCAACGACAGGAGAGCATTCAGTACTTC. Translation gives CASSQRQESIQYF.

This clone occurred a few times. CDR3: CASSQMGQGPETQYF. The CDR3 DNA reads TGTGCCAGCAGCCAGATGGGACAGGGCCCCGAGACCCAGTACTTC. This sequence joins TRBV7-9 and TRBJ2-5; 9 bases align to TRBD1. CDR1 is SEHNR and CDR2 is FQNEAQ in the germline V gene (reference sequence). J was trimmed by 5 bases and V by 5 bases; bases with no gene match: 9. The length of the CDR3 is 15 residues.

This clone was recorded a few times. The chain employs TRBV6-5 and TRBJ2-1; no definite D call. The CDR3 extends over 12 amino acids. Per the germline V gene, CDR1 is MNHEY and CDR2 is SVGAGI. V was clipped by 2 bases and J by 14 bases, with 13 bases between them. CDR3: CASSYDSVVEFF. The CDR3 nucleotides read TGTGCCAGCAGTTACGATTCGGTTGTAGAGTTCTTC.

The V gene is TRBV5-6, the J gene TRBJ2-7; 10 bases are shared with TRBD1. CDR3 length: 15 residues. V lost 4 bases and J lost 0; bases outside the gene matches: 4. Germline CDR1 SGHDT, CDR2 YYEEEE. In nucleotides, the CDR3 is TGTGCCAGCAGCGGGACAGGGGCCTCCTCCTACGAGCAGTACTTC. Translated, it gives CASSGTGASSYEQYF.

The genes are TRBV4-1 and TRBJ2-2; no reliable D call. Germline values: CDR1 MGHRA, CDR2 YSYEKL. The CDR3 has 16 amino acids. V was pared by 0 bases and J by 1 base, with 9 bases between. The CDR3 sequence: CASSQDNTLNTGELFF. The CDR3 DNA is TGCGCCAGCAGCCAAGATAACACCTTGAACACCGGGGAGCTGTTTTTT.

The V and J genes are TRBV5-1 and TRBJ2-1, with a possible D match to TRBD2 (5 bases). The germline CDR1 and CDR2 sequences are SGHRS and YFSETQ. The CDR3 loop spans 16 amino acids. Trimming removed 3 bases from V and 6 bases from J, with 19 bases in between. The CDR3 DNA reads TGCGCCAGCAGCTCGTTTTCGGGGTCTCCCCCCAATGAGCAGTTCTTC. This encodes CASSSFSGSPPNEQFF.

The genes are TRBV27 and TRBJ1-2; the D gene is possibly TRBD1 (5 bases). The V end was cut by 3 bases, the J end by 4 bases, with 12 bases between. Per germline, CDR1 MNHEY and CDR2 SMNVEV (reference sequence). This CDR3 has 14 residues. The CDR3 DNA reads TGTGCCAGCAGTTTGCGGGGCGTCGGCTATGGCTACACCTTC. This sequence encodes CASSLRGVGYGYTF.

This clone has only one observation. Other DNA variants within this sample encode the same CDR3. V gene TRBV28 combines with J gene TRBJ2-7; D gene ambiguous. Germline CDR1 MDHEN, CDR2 SYDVKM. The ends were cut back, 3 bases at V and 0 bases at J, with 6 bases in the middle. This CDR3 is built from 13 residues. CDR3 nucleotides: TGTGCCAGCAGTTTGTCTAGCTCCTACGAGCAGTACTTC. Encoded protein: CASSLSSSYEQYF.

This chain connects TRBV7-2 to TRBJ2-4; 7 nucleotides match TRBD1. This CDR3 is 18 amino acids long. From germline, CDR1 is SGHTA and CDR2 FQGNSA. J lost 0 bases, V lost 5 bases, and 13 bases had no gene match. This CDR3 is CASSPYFRTGQAKNIQYF. Written as DNA, the CDR3 is TGTGCCAGCAGCCCGTACTTTCGGACAGGACAAGCCAAAAACATTCAGTACTTC.

V is TRBV7-9 and J is TRBJ1-3, with D perhaps matching TRBD1 (6 bases). CDR1 and CDR2 from the germline V gene are SEHNR and FQNEAQ (reference sequence). This CDR3 spans 15 amino acids. The germline V and J ends were trimmed by 4 bases and 0 bases, with 10 bases remaining between them. DNA of the CDR3: TGTGCCAGCAGCTCAGGACAGTACTCTGGAAACACCATATATTTT. Amino acids: CASSSGQYSGNTIYF.

This clone was seen more than once but under ten times. This sample also contains other DNA sequences that code for the same CDR3. The chain has TRBV9 and TRBJ2-1, with TRBD2 as a possible D gene (6 bases). There are 14 residues in the CDR3. Germline assignment: CDR1 SGDLS and CDR2 YYNGEE. Between the trimmed V and J ends, which lost 0 bases and 4 bases, there was a span of 8 bases. As DNA, the CDR3 is TGTGCCAGCAGCGTAGGTGGGGGGTACAATGAGCAGTTCTTC. Translation gives CASSVGGGYNEQFF.

This chain uses TRBV7-6 with TRBJ2-3; 8 nucleotides line up with TRBD2. This CDR3 contains 15 residues. Per germline, CDR1 SGHVS and CDR2 FNYEAQ. The V gene end was trimmed by 3 bases and the J gene end by 6 bases; junction bases not matched to a gene: 8. CDR3 residues: CASSLDGTRDDTQYF. The CDR3 DNA follows: TGTGCCAGCAGCTTGGACGGGACTAGGGATGATACGCAGTATTTT. Complete variable domain (other parts from reference TRBV7-6 and TRBJ2-3): GAGVSQSPRYKVTKRGQDVALRCDPISGHVSLYWYRQALGQGPEFLTYFNYEAQQDKSGLPNDRFSAERPEGSISTLTIQRTEQRDSAMYRCASSLDGTRDDTQYFGPGTRLTVL.